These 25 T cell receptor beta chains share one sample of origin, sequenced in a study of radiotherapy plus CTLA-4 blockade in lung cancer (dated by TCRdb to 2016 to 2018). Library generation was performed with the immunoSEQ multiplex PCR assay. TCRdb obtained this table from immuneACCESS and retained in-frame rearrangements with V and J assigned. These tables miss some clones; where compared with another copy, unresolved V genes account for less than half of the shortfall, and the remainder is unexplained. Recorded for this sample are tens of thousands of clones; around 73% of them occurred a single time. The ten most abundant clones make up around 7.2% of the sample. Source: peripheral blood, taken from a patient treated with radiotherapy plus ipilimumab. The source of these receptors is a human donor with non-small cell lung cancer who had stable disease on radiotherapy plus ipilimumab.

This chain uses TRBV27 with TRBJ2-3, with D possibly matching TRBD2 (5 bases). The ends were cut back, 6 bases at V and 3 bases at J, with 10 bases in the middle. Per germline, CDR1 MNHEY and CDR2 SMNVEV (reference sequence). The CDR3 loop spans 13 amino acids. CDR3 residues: CASRRALTDTQYF. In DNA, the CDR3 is TGTGCCAGCAGGAGGGCCTTAACAGATACGCAGTATTTT.

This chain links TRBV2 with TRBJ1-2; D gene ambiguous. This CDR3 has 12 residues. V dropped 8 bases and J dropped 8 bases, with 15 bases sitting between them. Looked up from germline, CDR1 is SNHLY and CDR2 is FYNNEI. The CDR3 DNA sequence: TGTGCCAGCTCTCTTGGCGGAGTAGGCTACACCTTC. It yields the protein CASSLGGVGYTF.

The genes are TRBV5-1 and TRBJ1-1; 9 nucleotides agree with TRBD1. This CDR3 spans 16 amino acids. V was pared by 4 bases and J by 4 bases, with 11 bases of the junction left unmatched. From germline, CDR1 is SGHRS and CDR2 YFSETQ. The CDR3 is CASSNGQGTRGTEAFF. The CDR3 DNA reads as TGCGCCAGCAGCAACGGACAGGGGACCCGAGGCACTGAAGCTTTCTTT.

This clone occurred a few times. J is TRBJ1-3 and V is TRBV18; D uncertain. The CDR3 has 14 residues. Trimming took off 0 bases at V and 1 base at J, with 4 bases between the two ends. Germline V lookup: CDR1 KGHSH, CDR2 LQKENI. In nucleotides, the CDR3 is TGTGCCAGCTCACCACCGCATTCTGGAAACACCATATATTTT. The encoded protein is CASSPPHSGNTIYF.

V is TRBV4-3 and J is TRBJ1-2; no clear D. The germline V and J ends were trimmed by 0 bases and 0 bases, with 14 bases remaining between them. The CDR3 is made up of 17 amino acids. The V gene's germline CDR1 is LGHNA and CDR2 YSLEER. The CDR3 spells CASSQEMAGNSNYGYTF. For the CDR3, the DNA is TGCGCCAGCAGCCAAGAAATGGCAGGAAATTCTAACTATGGCTACACCTTC.

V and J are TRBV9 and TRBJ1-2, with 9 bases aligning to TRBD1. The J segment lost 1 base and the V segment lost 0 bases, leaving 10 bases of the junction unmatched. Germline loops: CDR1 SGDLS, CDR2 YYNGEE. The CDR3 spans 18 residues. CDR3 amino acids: CASSVDGTGLGGNYGYTF. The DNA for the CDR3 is TGTGCCAGCAGCGTAGATGGGACAGGGCTGGGGGGTAACTATGGCTACACCTTC. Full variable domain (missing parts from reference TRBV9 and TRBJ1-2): DSGVTQTPKHLITATGQRVTLRCSPRSGDLSVYWYQQSLDQGLQFLIQYYNGEERAKGNILERFSAQQFPDLHSELNLSSLELGDSALYFCASSVDGTGLGGNYGYTFGSGTRLTVV.

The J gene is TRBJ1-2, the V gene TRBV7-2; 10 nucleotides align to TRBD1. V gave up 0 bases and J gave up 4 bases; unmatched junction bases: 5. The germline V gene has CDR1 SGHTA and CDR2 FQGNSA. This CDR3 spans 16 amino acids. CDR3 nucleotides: TGTGCCAGCAGCTTAGCGCTGGACAGGGGGGGCTATGGCTACACCTTC. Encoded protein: CASSLALDRGGYGYTF. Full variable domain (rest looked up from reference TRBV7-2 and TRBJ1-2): GAGVSQSPSNKVTEKGKDVELRCDPISGHTALYWYRQSLGQGLEFLIYFQGNSAPDKSGLPSDRFSAERTGGSVSTLTIQRTQQEDSAVYLCASSLALDRGGYGYTFGSGTRLTVV.

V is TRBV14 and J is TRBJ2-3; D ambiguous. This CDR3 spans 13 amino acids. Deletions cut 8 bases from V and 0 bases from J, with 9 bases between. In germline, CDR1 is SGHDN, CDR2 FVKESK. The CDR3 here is CASARGSTDTQYF. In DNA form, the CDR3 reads TGTGCCAGCGCCCGAGGCAGCACAGATACGCAGTATTTT.

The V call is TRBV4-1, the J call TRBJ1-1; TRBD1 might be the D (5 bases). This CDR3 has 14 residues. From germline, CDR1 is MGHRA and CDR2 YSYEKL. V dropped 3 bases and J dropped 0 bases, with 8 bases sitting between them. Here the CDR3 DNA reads TGCGCCAGCAGCCACCGACAGTTGAACACTGAAGCTTTCTTT. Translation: CASSHRQLNTEAFF.

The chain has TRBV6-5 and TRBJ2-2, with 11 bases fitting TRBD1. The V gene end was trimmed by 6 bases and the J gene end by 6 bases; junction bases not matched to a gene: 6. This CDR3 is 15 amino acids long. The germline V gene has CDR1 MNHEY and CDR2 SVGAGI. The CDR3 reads CASSKGQGGSGELFF. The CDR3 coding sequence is TGTGCCAGCAGCAAGGGACAGGGGGGTTCCGGGGAGCTGTTTTTT.

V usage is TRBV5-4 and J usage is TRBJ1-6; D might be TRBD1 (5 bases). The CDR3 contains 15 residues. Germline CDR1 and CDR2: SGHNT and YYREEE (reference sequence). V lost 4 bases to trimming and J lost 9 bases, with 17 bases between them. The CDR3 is CASSPGREWSSPLHF. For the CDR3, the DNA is TGTGCCAGCAGCCCAGGGAGAGAGTGGAGTTCACCCCTCCACTTT.

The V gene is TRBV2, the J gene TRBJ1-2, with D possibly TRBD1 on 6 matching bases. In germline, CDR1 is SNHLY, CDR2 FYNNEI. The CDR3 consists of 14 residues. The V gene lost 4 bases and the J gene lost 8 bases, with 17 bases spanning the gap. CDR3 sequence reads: CASSAQGPLWGYTF. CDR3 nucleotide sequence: TGTGCCAGCAGTGCTCAGGGGCCTCTTTGGGGCTACACCTTC.

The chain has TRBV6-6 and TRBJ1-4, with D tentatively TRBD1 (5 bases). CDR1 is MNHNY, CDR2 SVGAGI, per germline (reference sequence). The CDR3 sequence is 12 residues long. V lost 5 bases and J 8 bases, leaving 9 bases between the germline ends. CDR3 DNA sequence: TGTGCCAGCAGTCAGGGTCGGGAAAAACTGTTTTTT. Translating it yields CASSQGREKLFF.

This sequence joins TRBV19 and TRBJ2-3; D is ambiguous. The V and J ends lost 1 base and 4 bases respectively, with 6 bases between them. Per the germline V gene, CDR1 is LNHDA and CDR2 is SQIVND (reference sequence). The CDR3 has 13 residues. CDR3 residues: CASSIGLADTQYF. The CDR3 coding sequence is TGTGCCAGTAGTATAGGACTGGCAGATACGCAGTATTTT.

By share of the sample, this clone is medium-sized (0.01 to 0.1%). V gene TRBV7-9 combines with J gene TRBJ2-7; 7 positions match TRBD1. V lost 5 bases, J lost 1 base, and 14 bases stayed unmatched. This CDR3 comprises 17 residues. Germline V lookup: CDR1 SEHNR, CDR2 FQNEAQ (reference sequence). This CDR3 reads CASSEKAPGTVSYEQYF. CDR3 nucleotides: TGTGCCAGCAGCGAGAAGGCCCCCGGGACAGTATCCTACGAGCAGTACTTC.

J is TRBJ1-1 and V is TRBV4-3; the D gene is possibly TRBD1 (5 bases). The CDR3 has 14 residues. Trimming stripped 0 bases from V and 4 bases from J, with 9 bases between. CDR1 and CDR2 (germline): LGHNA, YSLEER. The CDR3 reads CASSQETRGTEAFF. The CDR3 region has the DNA TGCGCCAGCAGCCAAGAGACGAGGGGCACTGAAGCTTTCTTT.

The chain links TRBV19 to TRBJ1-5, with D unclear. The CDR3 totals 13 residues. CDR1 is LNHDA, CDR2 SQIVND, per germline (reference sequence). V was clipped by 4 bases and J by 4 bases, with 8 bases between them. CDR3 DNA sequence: TGTGCCAGTAGTAATCAGGATAATCAGCCCCAGCATTTT. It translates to CASSNQDNQPQHF.

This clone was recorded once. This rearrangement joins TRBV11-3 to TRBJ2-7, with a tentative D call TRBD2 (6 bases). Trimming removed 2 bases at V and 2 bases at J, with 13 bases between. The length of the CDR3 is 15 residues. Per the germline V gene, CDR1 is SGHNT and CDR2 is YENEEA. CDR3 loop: CASSLHGGNPYEQYF. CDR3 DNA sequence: TGTGCCAGCAGCTTACACGGGGGTAATCCCTACGAGCAGTACTTC.

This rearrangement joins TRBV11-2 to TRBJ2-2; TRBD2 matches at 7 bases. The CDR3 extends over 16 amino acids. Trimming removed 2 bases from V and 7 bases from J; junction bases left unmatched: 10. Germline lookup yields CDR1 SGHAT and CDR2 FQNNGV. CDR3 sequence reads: CASSLRGYTGGGELFF. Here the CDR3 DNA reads TGTGCCAGCAGCTTAAGGGGTTACACGGGAGGCGGGGAGCTGTTTTTT.

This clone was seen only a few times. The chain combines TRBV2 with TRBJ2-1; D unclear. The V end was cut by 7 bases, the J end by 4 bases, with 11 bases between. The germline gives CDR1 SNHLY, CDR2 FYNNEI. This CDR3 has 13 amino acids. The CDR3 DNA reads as TGTGCCAGCAAGCCCCCCTCTTACAATGAGCAGTTCTTC. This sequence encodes CASKPPSYNEQFF.

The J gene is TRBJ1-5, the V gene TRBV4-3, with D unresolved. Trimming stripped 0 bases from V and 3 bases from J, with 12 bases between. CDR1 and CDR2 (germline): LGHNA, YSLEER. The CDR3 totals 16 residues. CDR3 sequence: CASSQEAGNPNQPQHF. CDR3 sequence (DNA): TGCGCCAGCAGCCAAGAGGCAGGCAATCCCAATCAGCCCCAGCATTTT.

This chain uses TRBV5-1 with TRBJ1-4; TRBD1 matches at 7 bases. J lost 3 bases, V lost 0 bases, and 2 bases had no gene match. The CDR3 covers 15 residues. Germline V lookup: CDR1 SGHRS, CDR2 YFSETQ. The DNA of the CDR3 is TGCGCCAGCAGCTTGGATGGACAGGCTAATGAAAAACTGTTTTTT. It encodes CASSLDGQANEKLFF.

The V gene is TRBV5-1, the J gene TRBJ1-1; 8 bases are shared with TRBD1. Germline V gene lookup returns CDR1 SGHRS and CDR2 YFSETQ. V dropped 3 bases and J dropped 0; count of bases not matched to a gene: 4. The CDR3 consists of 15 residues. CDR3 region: CASSSGQGMNTEAFF. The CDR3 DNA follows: TGCGCCAGCAGCTCAGGACAGGGCATGAACACTGAAGCTTTCTTT.

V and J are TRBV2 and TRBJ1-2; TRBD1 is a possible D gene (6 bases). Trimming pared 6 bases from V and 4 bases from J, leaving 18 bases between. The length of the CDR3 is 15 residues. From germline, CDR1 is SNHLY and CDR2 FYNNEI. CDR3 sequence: CASRTTGNFGYGYTF. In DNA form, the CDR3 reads TGTGCCAGCAGAACAACAGGGAATTTCGGCTATGGCTACACCTTC.

DNA of the CDR3: TGTGCCAGCAGTTTTGGTTTCCCCGGCTCTGAAGCTTTCTTT. It is translated as CASSFGFPGSEAFF. This chain joins TRBV27 and TRBJ1-1; D is uncertain. Germline V CDR1 and CDR2: MNHEY, SMNVEV (reference sequence). The CDR3 is made up of 14 amino acids. V was cut by 3 bases and J by 6 bases, with 14 bases left in between.